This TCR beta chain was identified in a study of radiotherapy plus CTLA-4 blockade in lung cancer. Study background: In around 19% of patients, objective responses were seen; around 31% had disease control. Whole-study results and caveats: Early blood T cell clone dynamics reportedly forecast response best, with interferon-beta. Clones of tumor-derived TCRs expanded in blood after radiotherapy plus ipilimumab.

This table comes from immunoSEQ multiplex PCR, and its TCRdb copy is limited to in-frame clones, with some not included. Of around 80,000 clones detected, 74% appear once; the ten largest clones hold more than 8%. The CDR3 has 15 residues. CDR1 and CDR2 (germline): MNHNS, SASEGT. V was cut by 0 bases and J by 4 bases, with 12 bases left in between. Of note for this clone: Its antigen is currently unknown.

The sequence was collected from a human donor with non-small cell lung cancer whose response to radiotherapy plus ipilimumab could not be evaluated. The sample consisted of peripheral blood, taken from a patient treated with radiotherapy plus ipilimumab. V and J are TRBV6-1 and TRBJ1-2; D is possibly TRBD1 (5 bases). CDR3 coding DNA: TGTGCCAGCAGTGAAGCGGTTGGCGGGGCCTATGGCTACACCTTC. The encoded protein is CASSEAVGGAYGYTF.